This T cell receptor beta chain came from a study of blood T cell repertoires in COVID-19. Libraries were prepared by immunoSEQ multiplex PCR; TCRdb keeps only in-frame clonotypes and omits some of them. The profile shows 320,000 or so clones, 89% of them singletons. The CDR3 runs to 14 residues. Trimming took 6 bases from V and 0 from J, leaving 12 bases between them. Germline assignment: CDR1 LNHDA and CDR2 SQIVND (reference sequence). Material for sequencing was PBMCs or T cells enriched from blood (not recorded which). This chain uses TRBV19 with TRBJ2-7, with a possible D match to TRBD2 (6 bases). The receptor comes from a man aged 55-75 years who had recovered from COVID-19. Here the CDR3 DNA reads TGTGCCAGTAGCGATGTCGGGAGCTCCTACGAGCAGTACTTC. It translates to CASSDVGSSYEQYF.